This TCR beta chain was documented in a study of regulatory T cells in long-lasting Graves disease. General study points: Fewer public clonotypes were shared by new patients (roughly 970) than by persistent patients (about 2,500).

Investigators prepared the TCR beta libraries by applying iRepertoire HTBI primers and Arm-PCR of CDR3 regions. From the multiplex PCR reads, TCRdb called clonotypes with MiXCR, one entry per CDR3 protein. Among roughly 490,000 distinct CDR3 sequences listed, 20% to 25% were seen once. Time point reported: persistent/refractory GD, antithyroid drugs over 5 years with positive TRAb. After RNA was extracted from PBMCs, the TCR library was made from it. The length of the CDR3 is 16 residues. V was pared by 1 base and J by 6 bases, with 19 bases between. Germline V gene data show CDR1 as SGHTA and CDR2 as FQGNSA. This clonotype appeared many times. Its cognate antigen is unknown.

V gene TRBV7-2 combines with J gene TRBJ2-7; TRBD1 or TRBD2 may be the D gene (6 bases each). The specimen was peripheral blood mononuclear cells (PBMCs), collected when the disease was refractory, from a patient treated with antithyroid drugs. This receptor was obtained from a female donor with Graves disease. The chain's CDR3 is CASSLVGGWVSSEQYF. CDR3 bases: TGTGCCAGCAGCTTAGTAGGGGGGTGGGTCAGTTCCGAGCAGTACTTC.